Here is one TCR beta chain with its context. This table comes from immunoSEQ multiplex PCR, and its TCRdb copy is limited to in-frame clones, with some not included. The repertoire holds about 130,000 clones, with over 75% as singletons. The V and J ends lost 0 bases and 3 bases respectively, with 3 bases between them. This CDR3 is built from 12 residues. The germline V gene encodes CDR1 MNHEY and CDR2 SVGEGT. This sample stems from a study of blood T cell repertoires in COVID-19. Study-wide background: PBMCs, B-cell-depleted T cells, or T cells provided the cDNA or gDNA that made up the material.

The V gene is TRBV6-2 or TRBV6-3, the J gene TRBJ2-7; D gene ambiguous. The specimen sequenced was peripheral blood. The source is a man older than 75 with active or convalescent COVID-19. The CDR3 bases are TGTGCCAGCAGTTACTCGAGCTACGAGCAGTACTTC. Its translation is CASSYSSYEQYF.